The T cell receptor beta chain under discussion was sequenced for a study of T cells in Graves' hyperthyroidism and ophthalmopathy. TCR beta CDR3 regions were amplified from RNA. Carried out on the TCR CDR3, a first-round RT-PCR used the HTBI primer set. TCRdb ran MiXCR on the multiplex PCR reads and lists one entry per CDR3 protein. Counted here are some 510,000 distinct CDR3 sequences, less than 25% occurring once; the ten biggest clones make up 26%. With 2 bases removed from V and 5 bases from J, the gap between germline ends came to 6 bases. The CDR3 is 13 residues long. The sequence derives from a man aged 18-30 years with Graves' hyperthyroidism. The genes are TRBV12-3 or TRBV12-4 and TRBJ2-2, with D unclear. Input material: blood. The CDR3 DNA is TGTGCCAGCAGTTTAAGGAGAACCGGGGAGCTGTTTTTT. This sequence encodes CASSLRRTGELFF.